The 13 T cell receptor beta chains below come from one sample, sequenced in a study of early T cells in non-severe SARS-CoV-2 infection. In TCRdb, the 5' RACE reads were re-called with MiXCR into one record per CDR3 protein. The sample shows about 47,000 distinct CDR3 sequences, over 8% of them seen only once. The sequences come from whole blood, collected at baseline. These receptors originate from an adult who was a healthcare worker with PCR-confirmed SARS-CoV-2 infection or an uninfected control (not recorded which).

This clonotype was seen a few times. The gene calls are TRBV12-3 or TRBV12-4 and TRBJ1-5, with D perhaps TRBD1 (5 bases). This CDR3 has 14 residues. Trimming left V 0 bases short and J 6 bases short, with 9 bases between. CDR3 DNA: TGTGCCAGCAGTTTAGCGGGGCGGTTTCAGCCCCAGCATTTT. Translating it yields CASSLAGRFQPQHF.

The chain is built from TRBV7-2 and TRBJ2-7; D not certain. CDR3 length equals 12 residues. Germline lookup yields CDR1 SGHTA and CDR2 FQGNSA. V lost 8 bases and J 0 bases, leaving 8 bases between the germline ends. The CDR3 region has the DNA TGTGCCAGCCTCTCGCCCTCCTACGAGCAGTACTTC. Its protein is CASLSPSYEQYF.

This chain joins TRBV29-1 and TRBJ2-4; D gene ambiguous. This CDR3 is 12 amino acids long. CDR1 and CDR2 from the germline V gene are SQVTM and ANQGSEA. Between the trimmed V and J ends, which lost 0 bases and 10 bases, there was a span of 10 bases. Here the CDR3 DNA reads TGCAGCGTTGAAGAAGGAGACGCGATTCAGTACTTC. Its protein is CSVEEGDAIQYF.

This clonotype was picked up a small number of times. The CDR3 sequence is CASTSLADTQYF. CDR3 nucleotides: TGTGCCAGCACATCCCTGGCGGATACGCAGTATTTT. The rearrangement joins TRBV9 to TRBJ2-3; D not resolved. Germline V gives CDR1 SGDLS, CDR2 YYNGEE. The V and J ends lost 6 bases and 6 bases respectively, with 11 bases between them. CDR3 size: 12 residues.

This chain connects TRBV20-1 to TRBJ1-6; D not certain. V lost 3 bases and J 9 bases, leaving 18 bases between the germline ends. The CDR3 has 15 amino acids. CDR1 and CDR2 (germline): DFQATT, SNEGSKA (reference sequence). The CDR3 DNA follows: TGCAGTGCTAGTTATTTGGTCGGGAAAAGTTCACCCCTCCACTTT. This encodes CSASYLVGKSSPLHF.

This clonotype was picked up many times. The chain recombines TRBV28 with TRBJ2-7; 8 nucleotides agree with TRBD2. V shed 5 bases and J 0 bases; nucleotides not matched to a gene: 6. The germline V gene has CDR1 MDHEN and CDR2 SYDVKM. The CDR3 is 15 residues long. CDR3: CASSNAGTSSYEQYF. The CDR3 nucleotides are TGTGCCAGCAGTAATGCCGGGACTAGCTCCTACGAGCAGTACTTC.

This clonotype was counted a few times. The rearrangement joins TRBV7-9 to TRBJ2-3; D call uncertain. Trimming stripped 5 bases from V and 5 bases from J, with 14 bases between. Germline V gene data show CDR1 as SEHNR and CDR2 as FQNEAQ (reference sequence). CDR3 length equals 14 residues. CDR3 sequence (DNA): TGTGCCAGCAGCCTAGGGCAATTCGGAGATACGCAGTATTTT. This codes for CASSLGQFGDTQYF.

This clonotype was recorded many times. The genes are TRBV2 and TRBJ1-6; 8 bases line up with TRBD1. The CDR3 is 15 residues long. Looked up from germline, CDR1 is SNHLY and CDR2 is FYNNEI. V trimming: 1 base; J trimming: 10 bases; junction bases outside the gene matches: 6. The CDR3 is CASSEGQGARSPLHF. In DNA form, the CDR3 reads TGTGCCAGCAGTGAAGGGCAGGGGGCGCGATCACCCCTCCACTTT.

This clonotype was seen more than once but under ten times. The V call is TRBV7-9, the J call TRBJ1-3, with D maybe TRBD1 (5 bases). Germline loops: CDR1 SEHNR, CDR2 FQNEAQ (reference sequence). CDR3 length: 14 residues. Trimming pared 6 bases from V and 2 bases from J, leaving 11 bases between. The CDR3: CASSQTVTGNTIYF. CDR3 sequence (DNA): TGTGCCAGCAGTCAGACAGTCACTGGAAACACCATATATTTT. The full variable domain, in which reference TRBV7-9 and TRBJ1-3 provide the parts outside the CDR3, is DTGVSQNPRHKITKRGQNVTFRCDPISEHNRLYWYRQTLGQGPEFLTYFQNEAQLEKSRLLSDRFSAERPKGSFSTLEIQRTEQGDSAMYLCASSQTVTGNTIYFGEGSWLTVV.

This clonotype was detected only a few times. The chain has TRBV20-1 and TRBJ1-6; 9 positions agree with TRBD1. After removal of 3 bases from V and 7 bases from J, the junction contained 13 bases not matched to a gene. The CDR3 covers 17 residues. Germline assignment: CDR1 DFQATT and CDR2 SNEGSKA (reference sequence). The CDR3 coding sequence is TGCAGTGCTAGGGGAGGCGCTAGGACAGGGGTAAATTCACCCCTCCACTTT. It yields the protein CSARGGARTGVNSPLHF.

This clonotype appeared many times. The rearrangement links TRBV29-1 to TRBJ1-1, with D unclear. The CDR3 extends over 12 amino acids. Germline CDR1 and CDR2: SQVTM and ANQGSEA. Trimming stripped 8 bases from V and 2 bases from J, with 12 bases between. The CDR3 loop is CSSYDDNTEAFF. The CDR3, as DNA: TGCAGCTCTTACGACGATAACACTGAAGCTTTCTTT. Full variable domain (missing parts from reference TRBV29-1 and TRBJ1-1): SAVISQKPSRDICQRGTSLTIQCQVDSQVTMMFWYRQQPGQSLTLIATANQGSEATYESGFVIDKFPISRPNLTFSTLTVSNMSPEDSSIYLCSSYDDNTEAFFGQGTRLTVV.

This clonotype was seen many times. The rearrangement links TRBV20-1 to TRBJ2-1, with D perhaps assigned TRBD1 or TRBD2 (5 bases each). CDR3 length equals 13 residues. Trimming took 6 bases from V and 4 from J, leaving 13 bases between them. Germline V gene data show CDR1 as DFQATT and CDR2 as SNEGSKA (reference sequence). Here the CDR3 DNA reads TGCAGTGCCCACGGGACGGTATACAATGAGCAGTTCTTC. Residues: CSAHGTVYNEQFF.

The sample holds a few counts of this clonotype. The rearrangement joins TRBV7-7 to TRBJ2-5, with 10 bases matching TRBD2. The CDR3 has 14 amino acids. Germline CDR1 SSHAT, CDR2 FNYEAQ (reference sequence). J was trimmed by 5 bases and V by 10 bases; bases with no gene match: 10. DNA of the CDR3: TGTGCCATCGGGAGCGGGGGGGCCCATGAGACCCAGTACTTC. Protein product: CAIGSGGAHETQYF.